This T cell receptor (beta chain) was retrieved from a study of CD8 T cells in ankylosing spondylitis. Via MiXCR, TCRdb re-called the 5' RACE reads, giving one row per CDR3 protein. The sample shows 150,000 to 200,000 distinct CDR3 sequences, approximately 16% of them seen only once. This clonotype showed up many times. Trimming took off 0 bases at V and 4 bases at J, with 8 bases between the two ends. The V gene's germline CDR1 is LNHNV and CDR2 YYDKDF (reference sequence). The CDR3 extends over 14 amino acids. The material sequenced was blood, either unsorted or a sorted T cell fraction (not recorded which). The chain recombines TRBV15 with TRBJ2-3, with D maybe TRBD2 (5 bases). The source of this sequence is a male donor with ankylosing spondylitis or in good health (not recorded which). The CDR3, as DNA: TGTGCCACCAGCAGAGAAATACTAGCAGATACGCAGTATTTT. Its translation is CATSREILADTQYF. The variable domain in full, completed from reference TRBV15 and TRBJ2-3, reads DAMVIQNPRYQVTQFGKPVTLSCSQTLNHNVMYWYQQKSSQAPKLLFHYYDKDFNNEADTPDNFQSRRPNTSFCFLDIRSPGLGDTAMYLCATSREILADTQYFGPGTRLTVL.